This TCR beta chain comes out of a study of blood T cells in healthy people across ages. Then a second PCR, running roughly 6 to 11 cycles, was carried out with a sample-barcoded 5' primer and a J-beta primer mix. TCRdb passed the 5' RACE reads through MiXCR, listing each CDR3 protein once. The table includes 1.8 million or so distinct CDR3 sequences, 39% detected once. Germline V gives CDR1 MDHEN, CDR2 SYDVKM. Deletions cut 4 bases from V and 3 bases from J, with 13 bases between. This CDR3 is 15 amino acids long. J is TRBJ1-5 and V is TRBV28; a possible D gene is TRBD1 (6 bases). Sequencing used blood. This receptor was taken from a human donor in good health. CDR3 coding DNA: TGTGCCAGCAGTTCATCAGGGGCTTTCAATCAGCCCCAGCATTTT. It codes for CASSSSGAFNQPQHF.